Listed below are T cell receptor beta chains from one sample, sequenced in a study of control samples from healthy donors and cancer patients. Here immunoSEQ multiplex PCR was the method, and the copy in TCRdb shows in-frame clones only, minus some. Here the sample spans approximately 84,000 clones, 82% being singletons. Sequencing used blood. Receptor source: a woman aged 55-70 years in good health. Both conserved end residues are part of each CDR3. Each record gives: J gene, V gene, D gene, clone size, CDR3 protein, CDR3 DNA. A D gene is named only where the DNA matches it firmly. Expanded clones are given a class, and other clones once, few, many or no size at all.

j_gene: TRBJ1-6; v_gene: TRBV19; d_gene: NA; abundance: NA; CDR3aa: CASRTSGNPNSPLHF; CDR3nt: TGTGCCAGTAGGACCTCCGGGAACCCCAATTCACCCCTCCACTTT
j_gene: TRBJ1-5; v_gene: TRBV7-2; d_gene: NA; abundance: NA; CDR3aa: CASSLGAVSNQPQHF; CDR3nt: TGTGCCAGCAGCTTGGGGGCTGTAAGCAATCAGCCCCAGCATTTT
j_gene: TRBJ2-7; v_gene: TRBV2; d_gene: NA; abundance: NA; CDR3aa: CARSSPGPRLYEQYF; CDR3nt: TGTGCCAGATCATCTCCGGGACCAAGACTCTACGAGCAGTACTTC
j_gene: TRBJ2-1; v_gene: TRBV3-1/TRBV3-2; d_gene: TRBD2; abundance: NA; CDR3aa: CASSQDRPGLAGGNEQFF; CDR3nt: TGTGCCAGCAGCCAAGATCGTCCGGGACTAGCGGGAGGGAATGAGCAGTTCTTC
j_gene: TRBJ1-1; v_gene: TRBV5-5; d_gene: TRBD1; abundance: NA; CDR3aa: CASYRQGFTEAFF; CDR3nt: TGTGCCAGCTACAGACAGGGGTTCACTGAAGCTTTCTTT
j_gene: TRBJ2-6; v_gene: TRBV6-2/TRBV6-3; d_gene: NA; abundance: NA; CDR3aa: CASSLPSSGANVLTF; CDR3nt: TGTGCCAGCAGCCTTCCTTCATCTGGGGCCAACGTCCTGACTTTC
j_gene: TRBJ1-1; v_gene: TRBV5-1; d_gene: NA; abundance: NA; CDR3aa: CASSFRGVREAFF; CDR3nt: TGCGCCAGCAGCTTCCGGGGAGTGAGAGAAGCTTTCTTT
j_gene: TRBJ1-1; v_gene: TRBV5-1; d_gene: TRBD1; abundance: NA; CDR3aa: CASSPDRPNTEAFF; CDR3nt: TGCGCCAGCAGCCCGGACAGGCCGAACACTGAAGCTTTCTTT
j_gene: TRBJ1-5; v_gene: TRBV7-4; d_gene: TRBD1; abundance: few; CDR3aa: CASSLVGRGQEFVQPQHF; CDR3nt: TGTGCCAGCAGCTTAGTTGGTCGGGGACAGGAATTCGTTCAGCCCCAGCATTTT
j_gene: TRBJ2-1; v_gene: TRBV11-2; d_gene: NA; abundance: NA; CDR3aa: CASSVTGLSYNEQFF; CDR3nt: TGTGCCAGCAGCGTAACGGGACTTTCTTACAATGAGCAGTTCTTC
j_gene: TRBJ2-1; v_gene: TRBV6-5; d_gene: TRBD2; abundance: NA; CDR3aa: CASSYRSGEYNEQFF; CDR3nt: TGTGCCAGCAGTTACCGCAGCGGGGAGTACAATGAGCAGTTCTTC
j_gene: TRBJ2-1; v_gene: TRBV3-1/TRBV3-2; d_gene: TRBD2; abundance: NA; CDR3aa: CASSHFSGSSYNGQFF; CDR3nt: TGTGCCAGCAGCCATTTTAGCGGGAGCTCCTACAATGGGCAGTTCTTC
j_gene: TRBJ2-7; v_gene: TRBV2; d_gene: NA; abundance: NA; CDR3aa: CASRGNSYEQYF; CDR3nt: TGTGCCAGCCGGGGTAACTCCTACGAGCAGTACTTC
j_gene: TRBJ1-6; v_gene: TRBV5-1; d_gene: NA; abundance: few; CDR3aa: CASSSEDYSPLHF; CDR3nt: TGCGCCAGCAGCTCGGAGGACTATTCACCCCTCCACTTT
j_gene: TRBJ2-1; v_gene: TRBV5-1; d_gene: NA; abundance: NA; CDR3aa: CASSLLFSSSYNEQFF; CDR3nt: TGCGCCAGCAGCTTGTTATTCTCGAGCTCCTACAATGAGCAGTTCTTC
j_gene: TRBJ2-7; v_gene: TRBV19; d_gene: NA; abundance: NA; CDR3aa: CASSATRPGVFREQYF; CDR3nt: TGTGCCAGTAGTGCAACGCGTCCAGGGGTGTTTCGCGAGCAGTACTTC
j_gene: TRBJ2-2; v_gene: TRBV10-1; d_gene: TRBD2; abundance: NA; CDR3aa: CASRATSGSRGELFF; CDR3nt: TGCGCCAGCAGGGCGACTAGCGGGAGTCGCGGGGAGCTGTTTTTT
j_gene: TRBJ1-1; v_gene: TRBV5-1; d_gene: TRBD1; abundance: NA; CDR3aa: CASSRQGPDTEAFF; CDR3nt: TGCGCCAGCAGCCGACAGGGACCGGACACTGAAGCTTTCTTT
j_gene: TRBJ2-1; v_gene: TRBV7-2; d_gene: NA; abundance: NA; CDR3aa: CASSRSTLSSYNEQFF; CDR3nt: TGTGCCAGCAGCCGGTCGACTTTAAGCTCCTACAATGAGCAGTTCTTC
j_gene: TRBJ1-1; v_gene: TRBV7-9; d_gene: NA; abundance: NA; CDR3aa: CASSLGQLPEAFF; CDR3nt: TGTGCCAGCAGCTTAGGACAACTACCTGAAGCTTTCTTT
j_gene: TRBJ1-1; v_gene: TRBV6-5; d_gene: NA; abundance: NA; CDR3aa: CASRDNTEAFF; CDR3nt: TGTGCCAGCAGGGATAACACTGAAGCTTTCTTT